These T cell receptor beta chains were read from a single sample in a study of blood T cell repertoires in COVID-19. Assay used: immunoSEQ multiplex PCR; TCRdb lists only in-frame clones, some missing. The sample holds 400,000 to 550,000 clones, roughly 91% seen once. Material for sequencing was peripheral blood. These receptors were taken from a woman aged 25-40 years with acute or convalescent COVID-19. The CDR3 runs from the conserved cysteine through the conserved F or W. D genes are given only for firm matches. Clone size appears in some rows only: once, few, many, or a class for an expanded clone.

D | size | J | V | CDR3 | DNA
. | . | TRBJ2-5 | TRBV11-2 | CASSLAGGRLETQYF | TGTGCCAGCAGCTTAGCCGGGGGGCGCCTAGAGACCCAGTACTTC
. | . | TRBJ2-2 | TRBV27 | CASSLSFFTGTGELFF | TGTGCCAGCAGTTTATCATTCTTTACAGGTACCGGGGAGCTGTTTTTT
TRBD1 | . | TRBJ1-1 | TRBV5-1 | CASSLPGTGGENPIIEAFF | TGCGCCAGCAGCTTACCCGGGACAGGGGGCGAAAACCCAATCATTGAAGCTTTCTTT
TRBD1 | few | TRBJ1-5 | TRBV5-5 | CASSLTGTGILGNQPQHF | TGTGCCAGCAGCTTGACCGGGACAGGGATCTTAGGGAACCAGCCCCAGCATTTT
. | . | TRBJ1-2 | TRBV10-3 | CAITPRDNYGYTF | TGTGCCATCACGCCCCGGGATAACTATGGCTACACCTTC
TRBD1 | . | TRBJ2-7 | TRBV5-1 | CASSLGDRDGPYEQYF | TGCGCCAGCAGCTTGGGGGACAGGGATGGACCCTACGAGCAGTACTTC
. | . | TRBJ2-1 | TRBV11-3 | CASSLRGGSYNEQFF | TGTGCCAGCAGCTTGAGGGGGGGTTCCTACAATGAGCAGTTCTTC
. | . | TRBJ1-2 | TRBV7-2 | CASSPKAGRPYGYTF | TGTGCCAGCAGCCCCAAGGCGGGCAGGCCCTATGGCTACACCTTC
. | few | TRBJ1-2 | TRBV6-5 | CASRKQGGNINGYTF | TGTGCCAGCAGAAAACAGGGTGGAAATATTAATGGCTACACCTTC
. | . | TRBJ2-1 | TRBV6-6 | CASSHPGRGQFF | TGTGCCAGCAGTCACCCGGGCAGGGGCCAGTTCTTC
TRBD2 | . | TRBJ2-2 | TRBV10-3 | CAIYSGGIGTGELFF | TGTGCCATATATAGCGGGGGGATCGGCACCGGGGAGCTGTTTTTT
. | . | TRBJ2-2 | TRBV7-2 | CASPLENTGELFF | TGTGCCAGCCCCCTAGAGAACACCGGGGAGCTGTTTTTT
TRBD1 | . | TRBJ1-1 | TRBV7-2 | CASSPRQGRTYTEAFF | TGTGCCAGCAGCCCAAGACAGGGAAGAACCTACACTGAAGCTTTCTTT
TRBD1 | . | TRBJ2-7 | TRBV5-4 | CASSSPGQRTYEQYF | TGTGCCAGCAGCTCACCGGGACAGAGAACCTACGAGCAGTACTTC
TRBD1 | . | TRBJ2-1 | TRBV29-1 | CSAPLSSQGLDNEQFF | TGCAGCGCCCCCCTCTCGTCACAGGGGCTGGATAATGAGCAGTTCTTC
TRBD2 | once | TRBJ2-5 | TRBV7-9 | CASSLPTSGGPETQYF | TGTGCCAGCAGCTTACCCACTAGCGGGGGACCGGAGACCCAGTACTTC
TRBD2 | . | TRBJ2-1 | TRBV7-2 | CASSHRLAGGGNEQFF | TGTGCCAGCAGCCACCGACTAGCGGGGGGGGGCAATGAGCAGTTCTTC
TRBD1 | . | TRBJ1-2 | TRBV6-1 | CASSDVFRDRMGGYTF | TGTGCCAGCAGTGACGTATTCCGGGACAGGATGGGTGGCTACACCTTC
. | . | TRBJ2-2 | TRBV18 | CASSPQGTGELFF | TGTGCCAGCTCACCCCAGGGGACCGGGGAGCTGTTTTTT
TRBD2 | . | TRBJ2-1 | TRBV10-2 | CASRIAGAPNNEQFF | TGCGCCAGCAGAATAGCGGGGGCTCCAAACAATGAGCAGTTCTTC
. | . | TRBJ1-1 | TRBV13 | CASSPNARAEAFF | TGTGCCAGCAGCCCGAATGCCAGGGCGGAAGCTTTCTTT
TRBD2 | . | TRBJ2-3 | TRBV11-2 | CASSLEAGGGTDTQYF | TGTGCCAGCAGCTTAGAAGCGGGGGGAGGGACAGATACGCAGTATTTT
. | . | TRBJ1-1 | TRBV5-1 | CASKVSGAENTEAFF | TGCGCCAGCAAGGTCTCAGGGGCGGAGAACACTGAAGCTTTCTTT
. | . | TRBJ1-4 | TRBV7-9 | CASSLSGRGEKLFF | TGTGCCAGCAGCTTATCGGGGAGGGGTGAAAAACTGTTTTTT
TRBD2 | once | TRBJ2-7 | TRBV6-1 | CASSEVRAGGPHEQYF | TGTGCCAGCAGTGAAGTTAGGGCGGGGGGGCCCCACGAGCAGTACTTC
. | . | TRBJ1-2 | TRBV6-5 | CASSFVNYGYTF | TGTGCCAGCAGTTTCGTAAACTATGGCTACACCTTC
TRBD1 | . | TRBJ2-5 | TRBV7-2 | CASSPWTGRQETQYF | TGTGCCAGCAGCCCATGGACAGGCCGTCAAGAGACCCAGTACTTC